The T cell receptor beta chain described here comes from a study of T cells in Graves' hyperthyroidism and ophthalmopathy. Researchers took RNA transcripts and amplified the TCR beta CDR3 regions from them. HTBI primers were the set used in a first-round RT-PCR of the TCR CDR3. TCRdb independently ran MiXCR on the multiplex PCR reads; one entry per CDR3 protein. Among more than 300,000 distinct CDR3 sequences listed, 17% were seen once. As concerns this clonotype: What it binds is not known.

Findings of the study overall: Researchers found most expanded thyroid clonotypes above 0.001 in blood as well.

CDR3 size: 15 residues. Per the germline V gene, CDR1 is SGHDT and CDR2 is YYEEEE. The V gene lost 0 bases and the J gene lost 4 bases, with 8 bases spanning the gap. Any patient presenting with uncontrolled infection, other autoimmune disease, pregnancy or lactation was left out. Fresh peripheral blood, around 9.5 ml, yielded the PBMCs. This rearrangement joins TRBV5-6 to TRBJ2-6; D is unresolved. The specimen was blood. This receptor was identified in a woman aged 30 to 39 with Graves' hyperthyroidism that later progressed to Graves' ophthalmopathy. CDR3 in amino acids: CASSLGPRGANVLTF. In DNA form, the CDR3 reads TGTGCCAGCAGCTTGGGGCCAAGGGGGGCCAACGTCCTGACTTTC.